This TCR beta chain was observed in a study of blood T cell repertoires in COVID-19. Study details: In each case, the material was cDNA or gDNA derived from T cells, B-cell-depleted T cells, or PBMCs.

Individuals aged about 18 to 100 years were recruited from about two dozen US areas. Recovered Cohort 3 donors showed two negative PCRs, clearance, or symptom resolution. There are 16 residues in the CDR3. V lost 2 bases, J lost 2 bases, and 7 bases stayed unmatched. Germline CDR1 is SGHTA and CDR2 is FQGNSA. Original analysis: It was from reference gene primer amplification that nucleated cell counts were estimated. The assay was immunoSEQ multiplex PCR, and TCRdb's table has in-frame clones only and misses some. V, J and clone size reflect that table, while D and trimming were determined from the DNA. The sample lists approximately 280,000 clones; around nine tenths were seen once.

The receptor comes from a woman in her thirties or forties who had recovered from COVID-19. What was sequenced was PBMCs or T cells enriched from blood (not recorded which). The V gene is TRBV7-2, the J gene TRBJ2-3; 7 bases map to TRBD2. In DNA form, the CDR3 reads TGTGCCAGCAGCTTAATGTTTAGCGGGCTCACAGATACGCAGTATTTT. It encodes CASSLMFSGLTDTQYF. The variable domain in full, completed from reference TRBV7-2 and TRBJ2-3, reads GAGVSQSPSNKVTEKGKDVELRCDPISGHTALYWYRQSLGQGLEFLIYFQGNSAPDKSGLPSDRFSAERTGGSVSTLTIQRTQQEDSAVYLCASSLMFSGLTDTQYFGPGTRLTVL.